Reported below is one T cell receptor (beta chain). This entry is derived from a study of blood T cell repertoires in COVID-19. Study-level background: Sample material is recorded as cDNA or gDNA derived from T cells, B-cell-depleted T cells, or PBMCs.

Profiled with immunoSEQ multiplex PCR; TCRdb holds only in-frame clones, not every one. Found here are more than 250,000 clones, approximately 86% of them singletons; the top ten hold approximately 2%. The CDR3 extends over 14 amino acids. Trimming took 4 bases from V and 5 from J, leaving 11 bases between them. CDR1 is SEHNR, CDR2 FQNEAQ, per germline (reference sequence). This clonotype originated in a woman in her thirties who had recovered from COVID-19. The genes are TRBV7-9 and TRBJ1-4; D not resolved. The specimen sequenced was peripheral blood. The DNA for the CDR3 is TGTGCCAGCAGCTCGTGGAGGGAAAATGAAAAACTGTTTTTT. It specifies CASSSWRENEKLFF. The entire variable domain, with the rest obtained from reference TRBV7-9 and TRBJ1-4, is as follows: DTGVSQNPRHKITKRGQNVTFRCDPISEHNRLYWYRQTLGQGPEFLTYFQNEAQLEKSRLLSDRFSAERPKGSFSTLEIQRTEQGDSAMYLCASSSWRENEKLFFGSGTQLSVL.